This T cell receptor beta chain was identified during a study of identical twins. TCRdb re-called the 5' RACE reads through MiXCR, storing one row per CDR3 protein. This table has under 800,000 distinct CDR3 sequences, about 20% appearing once. This clonotype was observed many times. The same sample was also studied in work on T cells expressing NK-cell markers. From that paper: The authors derived TCR beta repertoires from sorted CD3+CD56+NKG2C+, CD3+CD56+NKG2C- and CD3+CD56-NKG2C+ T cells. Restriction of sorting to alpha-beta TCR T cells was accomplished in several experiments using an anti-gamma-delta TCR antibody. 1.0-7.0% of CD8+ T cells in about six donors belonged to dominant NKG2C+ clonotypes.

This TCR derives from a woman under 30 in good health. Sequencing was done on a sample of PBMCs.

The CDR3 reads CASSLGTATTFYGYTF. The CDR3 nucleotides read TGTGCCAGCAGTCTAGGGACGGCGACTACATTCTATGGCTACACCTTC. The chain employs TRBV6-1 and TRBJ1-2; D may be TRBD1 (5 bases). CDR1 and CDR2 (germline): MNHNS, SASEGT. This CDR3 is built from 16 residues. Trimming stripped 5 bases from V and 4 bases from J, with 20 bases between.